This entry features one T cell receptor beta chain sequence. The sample is drawn from a study of identical twins. V lost 1 base and J 7 bases, leaving 17 bases between the germline ends. The CDR3 covers 17 residues. In germline, CDR1 is SGHTA, CDR2 FQGNSA. TCRdb reprocessed the 5' RACE reads with MiXCR, giving one entry per CDR3 protein. This repertoire shows hundreds of thousands of distinct CDR3 sequences, approximately 7% found once; its top ten account for under 4%. Separately, the same data were catalogued under a study of yellow fever vaccine responses in identical twins.

The chain carries TRBV7-2 and TRBJ1-6; no definite D call. Sequencing input: memory (CD45RO+) T cells sorted from blood. This receptor was obtained from a woman between 18 and 29 years old in good health. This CDR3 is CASSLGPLTFTNSPLHF. Written as DNA, the CDR3 is TGTGCCAGCAGCTTAGGGCCTCTGACATTTACAAATTCACCCCTCCACTTT.